This T cell receptor (beta chain) comes out of a study of OX40 agonist ivuxolimab in advanced cancers. Study-wide points: Expansion of clones was among the lowest in partial responders at 0.1-3.0 mg/kg.

This CDR3 region has 17 residues. On this clone itself: Its matching antigen is unknown.

Measured with immunoSEQ multiplex PCR; TCRdb has only the in-frame clones, and not every one. The data hold about 46,000 clones, with approximately 88% observed a single time. The origin of this receptor is an adult with an advanced solid tumor such as melanoma, head and neck, liver or kidney cancer. The sample here was CD4+ or CD8+ T cells sorted from blood, taken in a trial of the OX40 agonist ivuxolimab. The V call is TRBV21-1, the J call TRBJ1-4. TRBV21-1 is shown as a pseudogene. CDR3 nucleotides: TGTGCCAGCAGCAAAGTGAGAGGGCCCAGAGGGTATGAAAAACTGTTTTTT. This encodes CASSKVRGPRGYEKLFF.